This passage covers 13 T cell receptor beta chains from one sample sequenced in a study of type 1 and type 2 diabetes patients. The PCR template was genomic DNA. The TCR beta CDR3 region was amplified using 30 forward and 13 reverse primers. Each CDR3 protein gets one entry after TCRdb re-called the multiplex PCR reads with MiXCR. The sample shows about 290,000 distinct CDR3 sequences, over 45% of them seen only once. Sequencing was carried out using peripheral blood mononuclear cells (PBMCs). These receptor sequences come from a man between 18 and 35 years old with type 2 diabetes.

Many counts were recorded for this clonotype. The V call is TRBV7-8, the J call TRBJ1-1; D is perhaps TRBD1 (6 bases). Germline V lookup: CDR1 SGHVS, CDR2 FQNEAQ. This CDR3 has 15 amino acids. V dropped 2 bases and J dropped 7 bases, with 17 bases sitting between them. CDR3 in DNA: TGTGCCAGCAGCTTATGGACAGTTGATAACGGTGAAGCTTTCTTT. It is translated as CASSLWTVDNGEAFF.

The V call is TRBV6-1, the J call TRBJ2-1, with TRBD1 matching over 7 bases. CDR1 MNHNS and CDR2 SASEGT come from the germline V gene. This CDR3 spans 13 amino acids. V gave up 0 bases and J gave up 15 bases; unmatched junction bases: 8. The CDR3 DNA is TGTGCCAGCAGTGAAGCGGAGACAGGGAATCGGTTCTTC. This encodes CASSEAETGNRFF.

The chain is built from TRBV7-2 and TRBJ2-7, with D uncertain. CDR1 SGHTA and CDR2 FQGNSA come from the germline V gene. V was clipped by 4 bases and J by 2 bases, with 12 bases between them. The CDR3 runs 14 residues. The chain's CDR3 is CASSSTRSPYEQYF. As DNA, the CDR3 is TGTGCCAGCAGCTCGACAAGGTCCCCCTACGAGCAGTACTTC.

This clonotype has more than one count but fewer than ten. The V and J genes are TRBV13 and TRBJ2-6; the D gene is possibly TRBD2 (6 bases). Trimming stripped 10 bases from V and 1 base from J, with 20 bases between. The CDR3 is 17 amino acids. Per germline, CDR1 PRHDT and CDR2 FYEKMQ (reference sequence). DNA of the CDR3: TGTGCCACCGACCGGGACTCGAGTACATCTGGGGCCAACGTCCTGACTTTC. Residues: CATDRDSSTSGANVLTF.

The V call is TRBV6-6, the J call TRBJ2-1, with unresolved D. This CDR3 is 14 amino acids long. Trimming shortened V by 4 bases and J by 4 bases, and 11 bases separated the two germline ends. Germline-derived CDR1 and CDR2 are MNHNY and SVGAGI (reference sequence). CDR3 protein: CASSFSDIYNEQFF. CDR3 in DNA: TGTGCCAGCAGTTTCTCCGACATTTACAATGAGCAGTTCTTC.

This clonotype was found once. The CDR3 nucleotides read TGTGCCAGCAGTTACTCTCGGGACAGCTACTACGAGCAGTACTTC. Protein: CASSYSRDSYYEQYF. V and J are TRBV6-5 and TRBJ2-7; 7 bases line up with TRBD1. CDR3 size: 15 residues. V dropped 0 bases and J dropped 3; count of bases not matched to a gene: 5. Germline values: CDR1 MNHEY, CDR2 SVGAGI.

The chain links TRBV6-1 to TRBJ2-1; 13 bases are shared with TRBD2. Germline V gene lookup returns CDR1 MNHNS and CDR2 SASEGT. With 5 bases clipped from V and 7 bases from J, the junction kept 11 bases outside the gene matches. CDR3 size: 17 residues. The CDR3 region has the DNA TGTGCCAGCAGTCAATTTGGACTAGCGGGAGATGGGAATGAGCAGTTCTTC. This translates into CASSQFGLAGDGNEQFF.

This clonotype has more than one count but fewer than ten. The chain combines TRBV2 with TRBJ2-1, with D possibly TRBD2 on 7 matching bases. Germline CDR1 SNHLY, CDR2 FYNNEI. The CDR3 length is 18 residues. Trimming cost V 3 bases and J 7 bases, with 25 bases left between them. The CDR3 DNA reads as TGTGCCAGCAGTGATCTTCAGCTCGGTAGGGGGGGAGGTAATGAGCAGTTCTTC. Encoded protein: CASSDLQLGRGGGNEQFF.

This sequence joins TRBV19 and TRBJ1-2; 7 nucleotides align to TRBD1. Germline CDR1 reads LNHDA; CDR2 reads SQIVND (reference sequence). J gave up 6 bases and V 6 bases, and 4 bases lay outside the gene matches. This CDR3 region has 12 residues. CDR3 loop: CASSLGQDGYTF. CDR3 nucleotides: TGTGCCAGTAGCCTCGGACAGGATGGCTACACCTTC.

This sequence joins TRBV20-1 and TRBJ2-5; 7 bases map to TRBD2. The closer fit of TRBJ2-1 to the DNA end suggests the J call may be wrong. Germline V CDR1 and CDR2: DFQATT, SNEGSKA (reference sequence). CDR3 size: 13 residues. CDR3 DNA: TGCAGTGCTAGAGGCGGTGGGAGGGATGAGCAGTTCTTC. This codes for CSARGGGRDEQFF.

Worth noting for this clonotype: The junction and the germline gene differ at one end; a read error may be behind it. The J gene is TRBJ2-7, the V gene TRBV2; no definite D call. The germline V gene has CDR1 SNHLY and CDR2 FYNNEI. CDR3 length: 13 amino acids. The CDR3, as DNA: TGCGCCAGCACCAGGCCTGAAATCTACGAGCAGTACTTC. The encoded protein is CASTRPEIYEQYF.

As concerns this clonotype: One junction end disagrees with the germline gene, perhaps due to a read error. The genes are TRBV7-2 and TRBJ2-5; D could derive from TRBD1 or TRBD2 (6 bases each). Per germline, CDR1 SGHTA and CDR2 FQGNSA. The CDR3 extends over 16 amino acids. The CDR3, as DNA: TGTGCCGGCAGCTCCGCTCGGGGGCACTTACAAGAGACCCAGTACTTC. Encoded protein: CAGSSARGHLQETQYF.

This clonotype was detected ten times or more. The V gene is TRBV2, the J gene TRBJ2-7; D gene unclear. The germline CDR1 and CDR2 sequences are SNHLY and FYNNEI. The CDR3 runs 13 residues. V was clipped by 2 bases and J by 3 bases, with 8 bases between them. CDR3 sequence reads: CASSERRLYEQYF. CDR3 nucleotides: TGTGCCAGCAGTGAACGGCGGCTCTACGAGCAGTACTTC.